This TCR beta chain is drawn from a study of T-cell memory formation after mild COVID-19. Germline lookup yields CDR1 MNHNY and CDR2 SVGAGI (reference sequence). The CDR3 totals 15 residues. Unmatched junction bases numbered 4, after V lost 2 bases and J lost 3 bases. Comments on this clonotype: With a much larger clone just one base away, this may be a read error.

TCRdb passed the 5' RACE reads through MiXCR, listing each CDR3 protein once. Of some 210,000 distinct CDR3 sequences listed, 27% are singletons. The V gene is TRBV6-6, the J gene TRBJ1-1; 9 positions match TRBD1. The source material was PBMCs or a T cell subset sorted from them (not recorded which). This receptor was taken from an adult woman who had mild COVID-19 (a few samples of this study predate the infection). Cell type and time point are not known. The CDR3 DNA is TGTGCCAGCAGTTACCCGGGACAGGGATACACTGAAGCTTTCTTT. This encodes CASSYPGQGYTEAFF.